This T cell receptor (beta chain) came from a study of T cells expressing NK-cell markers (dated by TCRdb to about 2020). Context from the whole study: In sorted CD3+CD56+NKG2C+, CD3+CD56+NKG2C- and CD3+CD56-NKG2C+ T-cell subsets from eight donors, TCR beta-chain repertoires were profiled. Among the eight sequenced donors, seven were HCMV-seropositive and one was HCMV-seronegative. The study sequenced eight donors, all healthy volunteers chosen at random: three men and five women. Libraries were sequenced as 2 x 150 bp reads on Illumina HiSeq 2000/2500, MiSeq or NextSeq.

CDR1 LNHNV and CDR2 YYDKDF are derived from the germline V gene (reference sequence). The CDR3 measures 12 amino acids from cysteine to phenylalanine. The entry carries no DNA sequence. Details on this clonotype: Its antigen target is currently unknown.

The instrument given in TCRdb is Illumina HiSeq 2000. 5'RACE template switching, by which a universal primer site and unique molecular identifiers were added, was used to make TCR beta cDNA libraries. Priming for cDNA synthesis came from the TCR beta constant segment, and two successive PCR amplification steps followed. The study's own analysis went as follows. Reads were demultiplexed and grouped by UMI with MIGEC, and clonotypes were assembled and quantified with MiTCR. To remove erroneous sequences, TCR cDNA sequences were retained only when supported by two or more reads. The tcR package was used for downstream repertoire analysis, and clonotypes were matched across fractions by CDR3 nucleotide sequence plus V segment. VDJmatch was used to annotate antigen specificity against VDJdb, with one amino acid substitution allowed in CDR3. TCRdb reprocessed the reads, so every CDR3 protein sequence counts as one entry and DNA is not shown. These V and J calls rely on TCRdb rather than the paper's analysis. This sample's table has entries for around 180,000 distinct CDR3 sequences. The ten largest clones capture 20% to 25% of the sample.

Overall results and qualifications from the work: In over 5 donors, the dominant CD3+CD56+NKG2C+ clonotypes were among the top 10 CD8+ clonotypes and accounted for about 1.0-7.5% of CD8+ T cells. Those dominant clonotypes were again the most abundant among CD3+CD56-NKG2C+ cells in several donors, at about 25-65%. Whether the expanded NKG2C-expressing T cell clones were specific for HCMV antigens was left unclear.

To determine HCMV serostatus, a commercial ELISA kit was used to detect HCMV-specific IgG in serum. Ficoll density gradient centrifugation was used to isolate peripheral blood mononuclear cells from blood. This TCR derives from a man aged 18 to 69 in good health. Sequenced material: blood T cells: a sorted CD56 or NKG2C T cell subset, CD4+ or CD8+ T cells, or bulk PBMC T cells (not recorded which). The sequence is built from TRBV15 and TRBJ1-4. CDR3 loop: CATSRENEKLFF.